A single sample gave rise to the 30 T cell receptor beta chains below, sequenced in a study of control samples from healthy donors and cancer patients. TCRdb keeps only in-frame clones here, not all; method: immunoSEQ multiplex PCR. The sample has tens of thousands of clones, 80% seen once. The sequenced material came from blood. The source is a man between 70 and 80 years old in good health.

V gene TRBV30 combines with J gene TRBJ2-7, with D tentatively TRBD2 (6 bases). This CDR3 spans 15 amino acids. V was clipped by 0 bases and J by 4 bases, with 16 bases between them. Germline CDR1 is GTSNPN and CDR2 is SVGIG (reference sequence). CDR3 residues: CAWSVPGGTLYEQYF. The DNA for the CDR3 is TGTGCCTGGAGTGTACCCGGTGGGACTCTTTACGAGCAGTACTTC.

The V gene is TRBV28, the J gene TRBJ1-2, with TRBD1 matching 12 bases. Germline CDR1 MDHEN, CDR2 SYDVKM. This CDR3 region has 14 residues. Unmatched junction bases numbered 5, after V lost 4 bases and J lost 8 bases. CDR3 residues: CASSYRDRGRGYTF. The CDR3 DNA follows: TGTGCCAGCAGTTATAGGGACAGGGGGCGAGGCTACACCTTC.

This clone was counted between two and nine times. The genes are TRBV29-1 and TRBJ2-5, with D maybe TRBD1 (6 bases). V was pared by 5 bases and J by 3 bases, with 10 bases between. CDR1 SQVTM and CDR2 ANQGSEA come from the germline V gene. The CDR3 covers 12 residues. The CDR3 DNA reads as TGCAGCGTTCTGGACAGTGAAGAGACCCAGTACTTC. This codes for CSVLDSEETQYF.

This rearrangement joins TRBV5-1 to TRBJ2-3; TRBD1 aligns across 7 bases. The trim removed 0 bases at V and 3 bases at J, leaving 4 bases unmatched. Germline loops: CDR1 SGHRS, CDR2 YFSETQ. CDR3 length equals 15 residues. The CDR3 DNA reads as TGCGCCAGCAGCTTGGGAGACAGGGATACAGATACGCAGTATTTT. Translated, it gives CASSLGDRDTDTQYF.

The genes are TRBV7-8 and TRBJ2-7, with D tentatively TRBD2 (6 bases). Trimming removed 5 bases from V and 7 bases from J, with 18 bases in between. This CDR3 is built from 14 residues. Germline-derived CDR1 and CDR2 are SGHVS and FQNEAQ. CDR3 DNA: TGTGCCAGCAGCCGAGGGACTCTGGGTTGGGAGCAGTACTTC. This translates into CASSRGTLGWEQYF.

This clone was recorded once. The chain joins TRBV18 to TRBJ2-7; D unclear. The length of the CDR3 is 12 residues. Trimming left V 3 bases short and J 5 bases short, with 8 bases between. Germline V gene data show CDR1 as KGHSH and CDR2 as LQKENI. Here the CDR3 DNA reads TGTGCCAGCTCACCTACACCAGACGAGCAGTACTTC. It yields the protein CASSPTPDEQYF.

The V call is TRBV19, the J call TRBJ1-1; 8 bases match TRBD1. The length of the CDR3 is 14 residues. The germline CDR1 and CDR2 sequences are LNHDA and SQIVND (reference sequence). J gave up 5 bases and V 1 base, and 3 bases lay outside the gene matches. The CDR3 coding sequence is TGTGCCAGTAGTATAGGAGACAGGGGAACTGAAGCTTTCTTT. Translated, it gives CASSIGDRGTEAFF. The variable domain in full, completed from reference TRBV19 and TRBJ1-1, reads DGGITQSPKYLFRKEGQNVTLSCEQNLNHDAMYWYRQDPGQGLRLIYYSQIVNDFQKGDIAEGYSVSREKKESFPLTVTSAQKNPTAFYLCASSIGDRGTEAFFGQGTRLTVV.

CDR3 DNA sequence: TGTGCCAGCAGTTACACTAGTGGTTCTTACAATGAGCAGTTCTTC. This encodes CASSYTSGSYNEQFF. V gene TRBV7-3 combines with J gene TRBJ2-1; tentatively, D is TRBD2 (5 bases). The CDR3 is made up of 15 amino acids. Germline lookup yields CDR1 SGHTA and CDR2 FQGTGA. V was pared by 6 bases and J by 4 bases, with 16 bases between.

The rearrangement joins TRBV19 to TRBJ1-2; TRBD1 is a possible D gene (6 bases). The germline V and J ends were trimmed by 3 bases and 7 bases, with 15 bases remaining between them. The length of the CDR3 is 14 residues. The germline CDR1 and CDR2 sequences are LNHDA and SQIVND (reference sequence). This CDR3 is CASSIRRGNRGYTF. CDR3 nucleotides: TGTGCCAGTAGTATCAGGAGGGGGAACCGTGGCTACACCTTC.

The chain is built from TRBV2 and TRBJ2-5; 12 bases are a match to TRBD2. V gave up 8 bases and J gave up 1 base; unmatched junction bases: 5. Germline assignment: CDR1 SNHLY and CDR2 FYNNEI. The CDR3 extends over 15 amino acids. CDR3 DNA: TGTGCCAGCTGTCTAGCGGGAGGGCCCCAAGAGACCCAGTACTTC. Protein: CASCLAGGPQETQYF.

The V gene is TRBV2, the J gene TRBJ2-5; a possible D gene is TRBD2 (5 bases). The germline V and J ends were trimmed by 4 bases and 5 bases, with 5 bases remaining between them. CDR1 is SNHLY, CDR2 FYNNEI, per germline. The CDR3 has 11 residues. CDR3 nucleotides: TGTGCCAGCAGTGGAGGGGAGACCCAGTACTTC. Residues: CASSGGETQYF. The whole variable domain, remainder taken from reference TRBV2 and TRBJ2-5, is EPEVTQTPSHQVTQMGQEVILRCVPISNHLYFYWYRQILGQKVEFLVSFYNNEISEKSEIFDDQFSVERPDGSNFTLKIRSTKLEDSAMYFCASSGGETQYFGPGTRLLVL.

The rearrangement links TRBV7-2 to TRBJ2-7; 9 nucleotides align to TRBD1. V gave up 5 bases and J gave up 1 base; unmatched junction bases: 0. The CDR3 is 13 amino acids. The V gene's germline CDR1 is SGHTA and CDR2 FQGNSA. CDR3 sequence: CASSGQGSYEQYF. The CDR3 nucleotides read TGTGCCAGCAGCGGACAGGGGTCCTACGAGCAGTACTTC.

This clone turned up a few times. This chain links TRBV7-6 with TRBJ1-4; D gene ambiguous. CDR1 is SGHVS, CDR2 FNYEAQ, per germline. This CDR3 spans 16 amino acids. V lost 1 base to trimming and J lost 0 bases, with 9 bases between them. This CDR3 is CASSLGTAATNEKLFF. The CDR3 region has the DNA TGTGCCAGCAGCTTAGGCACGGCGGCAACTAATGAAAAACTGTTTTTT.

The chain carries TRBV6-4 and TRBJ2-1; D call uncertain. V lost 1 base to trimming and J lost 3 bases, with 19 bases between them. The CDR3 is 18 residues long. From germline, CDR1 is MRHNA and CDR2 SNTAGT. CDR3 residues: CASSDFTGLPVNYNEQFF. The CDR3 DNA reads TGTGCCAGCAGTGACTTCACGGGTCTCCCAGTAAACTACAATGAGCAGTTCTTC.

The CDR3 here is CASSKGWTETPLHF. The CDR3 DNA reads TGTGCCAGCAGCAAAGGTTGGACGGAGACACCCCTCCACTTT. The rearrangement joins TRBV3-1 (or the pseudogene TRBV3-2) to TRBJ1-6; D remains ambiguous. Germline V CDR1 and CDR2: LGHDT, YNNKEL (reference sequence). V shed 5 bases and J shed 11 bases, with 16 bases lying between them. This CDR3 region has 14 residues.

The chain recombines TRBV18 with TRBJ1-5, with D possibly matching TRBD1 (5 bases). In germline, CDR1 is KGHSH, CDR2 LQKENI. The CDR3 covers 13 residues. The V and J ends lost 3 bases and 5 bases respectively, with 8 bases between them. The CDR3, as DNA: TGTGCCAGCTCACCGGGGGTAGATCAGCCCCAGCATTTT. Its protein is CASSPGVDQPQHF. Drawing the rest from reference TRBV18 and TRBJ1-5, the complete variable domain is NAGVMQNPRHLVRRRGQEARLRCSPMKGHSHVYWYRQLPEEGLKFMVYLQKENIIDESGMPKERFSAEFPKEGPSILRIQQVVRGDSAAYFCASSPGVDQPQHFGDGTRLSIL.

The CDR3 reads CASSGTQGVNEQFF. As DNA, the CDR3 is TGTGCCAGCAGTGGGACGCAGGGGGTGAATGAGCAGTTCTTC. V usage is TRBV11-2 and J usage is TRBJ2-1; 7 bases agree with TRBD1. This CDR3 is 14 amino acids long. Germline CDR1 is SGHAT and CDR2 is FQNNGV. V lost 6 bases and J lost 7; bases outside the gene matches: 9.

This chain connects TRBV5-1 to TRBJ2-1, with 7 positions matching TRBD2. This CDR3 contains 14 residues. Germline values: CDR1 SGHRS, CDR2 YFSETQ. J was trimmed by 5 bases and V by 4 bases; bases with no gene match: 6. The CDR3 DNA reads TGCGCCAGCAGCGGATCTAGCGGTAACAATGAGCAGTTCTTC. This translates into CASSGSSGNNEQFF.

The chain carries TRBV19 and TRBJ2-7; 7 bases map to TRBD1. The ends lost 4 bases at V and 0 bases at J; junction bases unmatched: 6. This CDR3 is built from 15 residues. The germline CDR1 and CDR2 sequences are LNHDA and SQIVND (reference sequence). The CDR3 region is CASSRQGSGSYEQYF. Here the CDR3 DNA reads TGTGCCAGTAGTAGACAGGGTTCAGGCTCCTACGAGCAGTACTTC. Drawing the rest from reference TRBV19 and TRBJ2-7, the complete variable domain is DGGITQSPKYLFRKEGQNVTLSCEQNLNHDAMYWYRQDPGQGLRLIYYSQIVNDFQKGDIAEGYSVSREKKESFPLTVTSAQKNPTAFYLCASSRQGSGSYEQYFGPGTRLTVT.

Within the sample, this clone is medium-sized. This chain connects TRBV27 to TRBJ2-5, with 10 positions matching TRBD2. The germline gives CDR1 MNHEY, CDR2 SMNVEV (reference sequence). The V segment lost 6 bases and the J segment 3 bases; nucleotides outside the gene matches: 7. This CDR3 contains 15 residues. CDR3 nucleotides: TGTGCCAGCAGCAGTAGCGGGGGGACGGAAGAGACCCAGTACTTC. Its translation is CASSSSGGTEETQYF.

The chain is built from TRBV7-8 and TRBJ1-4, with a weak D call TRBD1 (5 bases). The CDR3 has 14 residues. Deletions cut 1 base from V and 10 bases from J, with 13 bases between. Per the germline V gene, CDR1 is SGHVS and CDR2 is FQNEAQ. The CDR3 protein is CASSLVTEDRKLFF. DNA of the CDR3: TGTGCCAGCAGCTTAGTGACAGAAGATAGAAAACTGTTTTTT. Full variable domain (outside the CDR3, taken from reference TRBV7-8 and TRBJ1-4): GAGVSQSPRYKVAKRGQDVALRCDPISGHVSLFWYQQALGQGPEFLTYFQNEAQLDKSGLPSDRFFAERPEGSVSTLKIQRTQQEDSAVYLCASSLVTEDRKLFFGSGTQLSVL.

The chain employs TRBV5-1 and TRBJ2-3, with 7 bases fitting TRBD2. The CDR3 is 16 amino acids. V lost 0 bases and J lost 0; bases outside the gene matches: 4. The germline V gene encodes CDR1 SGHRS and CDR2 YFSETQ. The CDR3 DNA sequence: TGCGCCAGCAGCTTGGACAGCGGGGCGAGCACAGATACGCAGTATTTT. Its translation is CASSLDSGASTDTQYF.

V gene TRBV5-4 combines with J gene TRBJ1-6; TRBD1 is a possible D gene (6 bases). CDR3 size: 16 residues. The germline V and J ends were trimmed by 0 bases and 9 bases, with 16 bases remaining between them. Germline-derived CDR1 and CDR2 are SGHNT and YYREEE (reference sequence). The CDR3, as DNA: TGTGCCAGCAGCTTGGGGCAGGGACAAATCGGTTCACCCCTCCACTTT. This translates into CASSLGQGQIGSPLHF. Looking up the rest from reference TRBV5-4 and TRBJ1-6 gives the full variable domain: ETGVTQSPTHLIKTRGQQVTLRCSSQSGHNTVSWYQQALGQGPQFIFQYYREEENGRGNFPPRFSGLQFPNYSSELNVNALELDDSALYLCASSLGQGQIGSPLHFGNGTRLTVT.

The chain employs TRBV6-5 and TRBJ2-3; 9 bases are a match to TRBD1. This CDR3 contains 15 residues. Germline V lookup: CDR1 MNHEY, CDR2 SVGAGI. V lost 6 bases to trimming and J lost 4 bases; unmatched junction nucleotides: 8. The CDR3 loop is CASRPNDRGADTQYF. In DNA form, the CDR3 reads TGTGCCAGCAGACCCAACGACAGGGGGGCAGATACGCAGTATTTT.

The chain is built from TRBV7-8 and TRBJ1-2; 12 bases fit TRBD1. CDR3 size: 15 residues. Germline CDR1 and CDR2: SGHVS and FQNEAQ. J was trimmed by 4 bases and V by 8 bases; bases with no gene match: 8. CDR3 DNA: TGTGCCAGCGGGGACAGGGGGCTTCTTGGCTATGGCTACACCTTC. Amino acids: CASGDRGLLGYGYTF.

The gene calls are TRBV5-1 and TRBJ2-7; a possible D gene is TRBD2 (6 bases). Germline CDR1 reads SGHRS; CDR2 reads YFSETQ. CDR3 length equals 16 residues. V was pared by 2 bases and J by 0 bases, with 15 bases between. CDR3 DNA: TGCGCCAGCAGCTTTAGATTAGCGGAGAACTCCTACGAGCAGTACTTC. Translation gives CASSFRLAENSYEQYF.

The rearrangement joins TRBV11-2 to TRBJ2-3; a possible D gene is TRBD2 (7 bases). In germline, CDR1 is SGHAT, CDR2 FQNNGV. V was clipped by 4 bases and J by 2 bases, with 25 bases between them. The CDR3 length is 19 residues. For the CDR3, the DNA is TGTGCCAGCAGCTCGGGGCGGGGGTTTGGAGGGGGATTCACAGATACGCAGTATTTT. Translation gives CASSSGRGFGGGFTDTQYF.

J is TRBJ2-3 and V is TRBV4-1, with D uncertain. Per the germline V gene, CDR1 is MGHRA and CDR2 is YSYEKL. The CDR3 contains 15 residues. V was trimmed by 4 bases and J by 5 bases, leaving 16 bases between them. The CDR3 nucleotides read TGCGCCAGCAGCCTCCTGGACCACGAAGGAGATACGCAGTATTTT. This codes for CASSLLDHEGDTQYF.

The gene calls are TRBV4-2 and TRBJ1-2; D is ambiguous. The CDR3 contains 17 residues. Per germline, CDR1 LGHNA and CDR2 YNFKEQ. Between the trimmed V and J ends, which lost 0 bases and 1 base, there was a span of 15 bases. This chain's CDR3 is CASSQDRNGFINYGYTF. The CDR3 DNA follows: TGTGCCAGCAGCCAAGATCGGAACGGATTCATTAACTATGGCTACACCTTC.

The rearrangement joins TRBV28 to TRBJ2-3; perhaps D is TRBD1 or TRBD2 (6 bases each). From germline, CDR1 is MDHEN and CDR2 SYDVKM. This CDR3 has 18 residues. The V end was cut by 6 bases, the J end by 0 bases, with 22 bases between. CDR3 DNA sequence: TGTGCCAGCAGACCAATGGGAGGAACAGGGACTAGCACAGATACGCAGTATTTT. This translates into CASRPMGGTGTSTDTQYF.